Listed here are 18 T cell receptor beta chains from one sample, sequenced in a study of identical twins. Via MiXCR, TCRdb re-called the 5' RACE reads, giving one row per CDR3 protein. The data hold around 250,000 distinct CDR3 sequences, with around 8.8% observed a single time. These same data were also listed under a study on yellow fever vaccine responses in identical twins.

Sequenced input: CD8+ T cells sorted from blood. The receptor set was obtained from a woman aged 18-30 years in good health.

This clonotype was picked up a small number of times. The V and J genes are TRBV27 and TRBJ2-1; D perhaps matches TRBD1 (6 bases). CDR1 is MNHEY, CDR2 SMNVEV, per germline (reference sequence). V lost 5 bases and J lost 5, with 13 bases in between. The CDR3 loop spans 14 amino acids. The CDR3: CASSTGTRDNEQFF. CDR3 in DNA: TGTGCCAGCAGTACCGGGACAAGGGACAATGAGCAGTTCTTC.

The chain combines TRBV27 with TRBJ2-1, with unresolved D. Looked up from germline, CDR1 is MNHEY and CDR2 is SMNVEV (reference sequence). The CDR3 extends over 14 amino acids. V dropped 5 bases and J dropped 4 bases, with 12 bases sitting between them. CDR3 protein: CASSLSTAYNEQFF. CDR3 sequence (DNA): TGTGCCAGCAGTCTCTCCACGGCTTACAATGAGCAGTTCTTC.

The J gene is TRBJ1-1, the V gene TRBV20-1; no clear D gene. The CDR3 consists of 13 residues. The V gene's germline CDR1 is DFQATT and CDR2 SNEGSKA (reference sequence). Trimming removed 5 bases at V and 1 base at J, with 11 bases between. The CDR3 reads CSAPKLPNTEAFF. The CDR3 nucleotides are TGCAGTGCTCCTAAATTACCGAACACTGAAGCTTTCTTT.

This clonotype appeared once. This sequence joins TRBV27 and TRBJ1-1; D is unresolved. CDR1 is MNHEY, CDR2 SMNVEV, per germline (reference sequence). This CDR3 has 17 residues. V lost 4 bases and J 1 base, leaving 19 bases between the germline ends. The chain's CDR3 is CASSYQWNRVRNTEAFF. CDR3 in DNA: TGTGCCAGCAGTTATCAGTGGAACCGAGTACGGAACACTGAAGCTTTCTTT.

This sequence joins TRBV5-6 and TRBJ1-1, with 12 bases fitting TRBD1. Per germline, CDR1 SGHDT and CDR2 YYEEEE. V dropped 3 bases and J dropped 7; count of bases not matched to a gene: 4. This CDR3 is 14 amino acids long. The DNA of the CDR3 is TGTGCCAGCAGCTGGGGGACAGGGGGCGGTGAAGCTTTCTTT. Its translation: CASSWGTGGGEAFF.

The chain recombines TRBV29-1 with TRBJ1-1; 7 nucleotides line up with TRBD1. Losses at the gene ends were 4 bases for V and 0 bases for J; bases not matched to a gene: 5. The germline CDR1 and CDR2 sequences are SQVTM and ANQGSEA. The CDR3 totals 14 residues. The CDR3 protein is CSVVLDRLNTEAFF. CDR3 sequence (DNA): TGCAGCGTTGTGTTGGACAGGTTGAACACTGAAGCTTTCTTT. Full variable domain (remainder filled in from reference TRBV29-1 and TRBJ1-1): SAVISQKPSRDICQRGTSLTIQCQVDSQVTMMFWYRQQPGQSLTLIATANQGSEATYESGFVIDKFPISRPNLTFSTLTVSNMSPEDSSIYLCSVVLDRLNTEAFFGQGTRLTVV.

CDR3 bases: TGTGCCAGCAGCTTGGGACAGGGGCCCTACCAAGAGACCCAGTACTTC. Protein sequence: CASSLGQGPYQETQYF. The chain combines TRBV11-2 with TRBJ2-5, with 10 bases aligning to TRBD1. The ends lost 3 bases at V and 0 bases at J; junction bases unmatched: 4. The CDR3 runs 16 residues. The germline V gene encodes CDR1 SGHAT and CDR2 FQNNGV.

The chain is built from TRBV7-9 and TRBJ2-1, with 7 nucleotides matching TRBD1. Germline loops: CDR1 SEHNR, CDR2 FQNEAQ (reference sequence). This CDR3 comprises 14 residues. Losses at the gene ends were 5 bases for V and 4 bases for J; bases not matched to a gene: 5. CDR3 sequence reads: CASSARQGYNEQFF. The DNA for the CDR3 is TGTGCCAGCAGCGCCAGACAGGGTTACAATGAGCAGTTCTTC.

Only a few counts were recorded for this clonotype. The chain has TRBV7-6 and TRBJ2-1, with unresolved D. The V gene's germline CDR1 is SGHVS and CDR2 FNYEAQ. CDR3 length: 15 amino acids. The V end was cut by 7 bases, the J end by 8 bases, with 21 bases between. CDR3 loop: CASTRRSSVGDEQFF. The CDR3 DNA follows: TGTGCCAGCACCCGCAGGTCCTCGGTGGGTGATGAGCAGTTCTTC.

This clonotype came up a few times. The V gene is TRBV18, the J gene TRBJ2-3; D remains unclear. Germline V gene lookup returns CDR1 KGHSH and CDR2 LQKENI. This CDR3 is built from 16 residues. Trimming removed 2 bases from V and 0 bases from J, with 12 bases in between. This chain's CDR3 is CASSPESPSSTDTQYF. DNA of the CDR3: TGTGCCAGCTCACCAGAATCGCCTTCTAGCACAGATACGCAGTATTTT.

This clonotype came up a few times. V is TRBV4-1 and J is TRBJ2-2; D is possibly TRBD1 or TRBD2 (6 bases each). V was cut by 4 bases and J by 7 bases, with 13 bases left in between. The CDR3 runs to 14 residues. Germline V gene data show CDR1 as MGHRA and CDR2 as YSYEKL. The CDR3 bases are TGCGCCAGCAGCCTCCTACAGGGAGGCGGGGAGCTGTTTTTT. Translation gives CASSLLQGGGELFF.

The chain links TRBV6-2 or TRBV6-3 to TRBJ2-7; D unresolved. This CDR3 region has 12 residues. In germline, CDR1 is MNHEY, CDR2 SVGEGT. The V gene lost 4 bases and the J gene lost 6 bases, with 10 bases spanning the gap. CDR3 sequence reads: CASSFRTSEQYF. Here the CDR3 DNA reads TGTGCCAGCAGTTTTCGAACCTCCGAGCAGTACTTC.

In its sample, this clonotype was seen a few times. The genes are TRBV27 and TRBJ2-7; D call uncertain. Between the trimmed V and J ends, which lost 4 bases and 5 bases, there was a span of 15 bases. From germline, CDR1 is MNHEY and CDR2 SMNVEV (reference sequence). This CDR3 has 14 amino acids. The CDR3 spells CASSSNLQAHEQYF. The CDR3, as DNA: TGTGCCAGCAGTTCCAACCTTCAGGCACACGAGCAGTACTTC.

In DNA form, the CDR3 reads TGTGCCAGCAGTTTTTCCACTTCTGGGGCCAACGTCCTGACTTTC. Translated, it gives CASSFSTSGANVLTF. The chain combines TRBV7-9 with TRBJ2-6; D is uncertain. The CDR3 contains 15 residues. V was clipped by 6 bases and J by 1 base, with 10 bases between them. CDR1 and CDR2 from the germline V gene are SEHNR and FQNEAQ (reference sequence). Full variable domain (rest looked up from reference TRBV7-9 and TRBJ2-6): DTGVSQNPRHKITKRGQNVTFRCDPISEHNRLYWYRQTLGQGPEFLTYFQNEAQLEKSRLLSDRFSAERPKGSFSTLEIQRTEQGDSAMYLCASSFSTSGANVLTFGAGSRLTVL.

This clonotype came up many times. The chain recombines TRBV29-1 with TRBJ2-2; 12 bases are shared with TRBD1. Trimming took 3 bases from V and 7 from J; bases not matched to a gene: 6. The germline CDR1 and CDR2 sequences are SQVTM and ANQGSEA. CDR3 length: 15 amino acids. The DNA of the CDR3 is TGCAGCGTTGAGAGGGGACAGGGGGCTGACGGGGAGCTGTTTTTT. Translation: CSVERGQGADGELFF.

This clonotype was observed a handful of times. This chain joins TRBV28 and TRBJ1-6; 7 positions match TRBD1. This CDR3 has 15 amino acids. The germline CDR1 and CDR2 sequences are MDHEN and SYDVKM. V gave up 5 bases and J gave up 2 bases; unmatched junction bases: 3. The CDR3 sequence: CASSIQGTYNSPLHF. In DNA, the CDR3 is TGTGCCAGCAGTATACAGGGGACCTATAATTCACCCCTCCACTTT.

This clonotype showed up just a few times. The V and J genes are TRBV27 and TRBJ2-7; 8 nucleotides align to TRBD1. Germline-derived CDR1 and CDR2 are MNHEY and SMNVEV (reference sequence). V shed 3 bases and J 4 bases; nucleotides not matched to a gene: 5. This CDR3 has 14 amino acids. The CDR3 region is CASSFLDRGYEQYF. The CDR3 DNA is TGTGCCAGCAGTTTTCTCGACAGGGGTTACGAGCAGTACTTC.

This chain links TRBV7-3 with TRBJ2-1; the D gene could be TRBD1 or TRBD2 (6 bases each). CDR3 size: 15 residues. The germline V gene has CDR1 SGHTA and CDR2 FQGTGA. V was cut by 3 bases and J by 5 bases, with 14 bases left in between. CDR3 in amino acids: CASSFGDGGNNEQFF. The DNA of the CDR3 is TGTGCCAGCAGCTTCGGGGACGGGGGCAACAATGAGCAGTTCTTC. The full variable domain, in which reference TRBV7-3 and TRBJ2-1 provide the parts outside the CDR3, is GAGVSQTPSNKVTEKGKYVELRCDPISGHTALYWYRQSLGQGPEFLIYFQGTGAADDSGLPNDRFFAVRPEGSVSTLKIQRTERGDSAVYLCASSFGDGGNNEQFFGPGTRLTVL.